Presented here are 19 T cell receptor beta chains from one specimen sequenced in a study of monozygotic twins with inflammatory bowel disease. Using the 5' RACE reads, TCRdb records one entry per CDR3 protein without DNA. The table lists about 210,000 distinct CDR3 sequences. Sequences were obtained from blood. These receptors were obtained from a human donor with ulcerative colitis or Crohn's disease, or a healthy co-twin of an affected twin (not recorded which).

J is TRBJ2-1 and V is TRBV5-1; the TRBD2 assignment by TCRdb is unverifiable without DNA. The CDR3 is 15 amino acids. Germline-derived CDR1 and CDR2 are SGHRS and YFSETQ. The CDR3: CASSVRTLGNNEQFF.

The rearrangement links TRBV10-3 to TRBJ2-7. This CDR3 is 15 amino acids long. The germline CDR1 and CDR2 sequences are ENHRY and SYGVKD. The CDR3 region is CAISPSMGILNEQYF.

The V call is TRBV5-5, the J call TRBJ2-5; TCRdb's D call of TRBD1 is untestable without DNA. Germline lookup yields CDR1 SGHKS and CDR2 YYEKEE (reference sequence). There are 14 residues in the CDR3. CDR3 amino acids: CASSLLAGRETQYF.

This chain connects TRBV14 to TRBJ1-1; TCRdb designates TRBD1, a call that cannot be tested without DNA. Germline values: CDR1 SGHDN, CDR2 FVKESK. The CDR3 has 15 residues. The CDR3 is CASSLYRGGNTEAFF.

This rearrangement joins TRBV15 to TRBJ1-5; the D gene TCRdb calls, TRBD1, cannot be checked with no DNA. The CDR3 loop spans 16 amino acids. Germline V CDR1 and CDR2: LNHNV, YYDKDF (reference sequence). This CDR3 is CATSRDPGVSNQPQHF. Looking up the rest from reference TRBV15 and TRBJ1-5 gives the full variable domain: DAMVIQNPRYQVTQFGKPVTLSCSQTLNHNVMYWYQQKSSQAPKLLFHYYDKDFNNEADTPDNFQSRRPNTSFCFLDIRSPGLGDTAMYLCATSRDPGVSNQPQHFGDGTRLSIL.

The V gene is TRBV2, the J gene TRBJ2-7; TCRdb's D call, TRBD2, is unchecked because there is no DNA. Germline V gene lookup returns CDR1 SNHLY and CDR2 FYNNEI. The CDR3 runs 15 residues. CDR3 loop: CASLESEGPRSFQYF.

V gene TRBV18 combines with J gene TRBJ1-3. The germline V gene has CDR1 KGHSH and CDR2 LQKENI. CDR3 size: 15 residues. CDR3 in amino acids: CASSRDSLSGNTIYF.

This rearrangement joins TRBV6-6 to TRBJ2-7; no DNA is available, so the TRBD1 call from TCRdb remains unchecked. CDR1 and CDR2 from the germline V gene are MNHNY and SVGAGI (reference sequence). CDR3 length: 14 residues. The CDR3 protein is CASSLRGIVDEQYF.

The chain uses TRBV6-1 and TRBJ1-1; TCRdb's D call, TRBD1, is unchecked because there is no DNA. CDR1 MNHNS and CDR2 SASEGT come from the germline V gene. The CDR3 sequence is 14 residues long. Here the CDR3 reads CASSGGGANTEAFF.

The V gene is TRBV20-1, the J gene TRBJ2-7; the TCRdb call, TRBD2, lacks DNA for checking. The CDR3 has 14 residues. CDR1 is DFQATT, CDR2 SNEGSKA, per germline (reference sequence). CDR3 protein: CSARGWGGLHEQYF.

The V and J genes are TRBV7-2 and TRBJ2-2. CDR3 length: 14 amino acids. The V gene's germline CDR1 is SGHTA and CDR2 FQGNSA. CDR3 residues: CASSLAGSVGELFF.

This sequence joins TRBV5-1 and TRBJ2-5; checking the TCRdb D call of TRBD1 is not possible without DNA. The CDR3 length is 14 residues. CDR1 is SGHRS and CDR2 is YFSETQ in the germline V gene. The CDR3 reads CASSKTGAGETQYF.

This chain uses TRBV20-1 with TRBJ2-1; the D call of TRBD2 rests on TCRdb alone, since no DNA is present to check it. CDR3 length: 14 amino acids. Germline V lookup: CDR1 DFQATT, CDR2 SNEGSKA (reference sequence). This CDR3 is CSARRRGGYNEQFF.

This chain uses TRBV5-1 with TRBJ1-5; as DNA is missing, the TRBD1 call by TCRdb cannot be tested. CDR1 is SGHRS and CDR2 is YFSETQ in the germline V gene. The CDR3 has 18 residues. The CDR3 reads CASSGQKPDRGFNQPQHF.

This chain links TRBV5-6 with TRBJ1-5; without DNA, the TCRdb call of TRBD1 cannot be checked. This CDR3 spans 16 amino acids. The germline V gene has CDR1 SGHDT and CDR2 YYEEEE. This CDR3 reads CASSLEGARVNQPQHF.

The rearrangement joins TRBV29-1 to TRBJ2-1. The germline CDR1 and CDR2 sequences are SQVTM and ANQGSEA. The CDR3 has 13 residues. The CDR3 spells CSVVRNLLNEQFF.

This sequence joins TRBV20-1 and TRBJ2-1; absent DNA, TCRdb's TRBD1 call cannot be checked. CDR3 length: 15 amino acids. From germline, CDR1 is DFQATT and CDR2 SNEGSKA (reference sequence). CDR3 loop: CSARLSRDRNNEQFF.

The V call is TRBV4-2, the J call TRBJ2-1; TCRdb reports TRBD2, a call that lacks DNA to check it against. The CDR3 runs to 15 residues. Germline-derived CDR1 and CDR2 are LGHNA and YNFKEQ. CDR3 residues: CASSLSSGGRNEQFF.

The chain employs TRBV12-3 or TRBV12-4 and TRBJ2-1. The CDR3 sequence is 11 residues long. The CDR3 sequence: CASSFLNEQFF.